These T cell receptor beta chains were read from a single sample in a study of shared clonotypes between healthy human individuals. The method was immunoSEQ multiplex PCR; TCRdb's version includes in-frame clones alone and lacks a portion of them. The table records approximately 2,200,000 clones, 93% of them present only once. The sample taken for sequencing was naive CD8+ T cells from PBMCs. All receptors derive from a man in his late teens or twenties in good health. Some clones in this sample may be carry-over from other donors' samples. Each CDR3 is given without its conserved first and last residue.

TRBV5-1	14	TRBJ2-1	ASSLGLDVLYNEQF
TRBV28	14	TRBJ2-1	ASSSSGKTFYNEQF
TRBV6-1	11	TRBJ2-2	AGIQANTGELF
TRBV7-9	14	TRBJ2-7	ASSSPGLAGDYEQY
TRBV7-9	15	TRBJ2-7	ASSSSPRTRDFYEQY
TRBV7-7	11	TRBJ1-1	ASSTLYNTEAF
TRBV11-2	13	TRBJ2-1	ASSPSGDGINEQF
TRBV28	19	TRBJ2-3	ASSFISEASGKSPSTDTQY
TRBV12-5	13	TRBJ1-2	ASGLDRGTNYGYT
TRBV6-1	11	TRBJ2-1	ASSEALLNEQF
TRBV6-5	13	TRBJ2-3	ASSPTGGRTDTQY
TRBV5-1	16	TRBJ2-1	ASSLEDSTSGSVNEQF
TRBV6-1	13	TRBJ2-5	ASSELAGEGETQY
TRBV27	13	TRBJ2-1	ASSFTSSSYNEQF
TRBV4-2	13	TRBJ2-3	ASSQAGLGTDTQY
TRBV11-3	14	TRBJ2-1	ASSPRGGGKYNEQF
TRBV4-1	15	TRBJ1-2	ASSQAGPKQRLYGYT
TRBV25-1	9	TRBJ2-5	ASKAGETQY
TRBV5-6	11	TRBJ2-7	ASSPGLSREQY
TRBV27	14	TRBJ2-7	ASSWGPGQGIHEQY
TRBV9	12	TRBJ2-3	ASSVVGITDTQY
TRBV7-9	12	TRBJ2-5	ASSLVGTGITQY
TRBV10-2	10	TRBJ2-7	ASSRDFYEQY
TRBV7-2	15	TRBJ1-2	ASSLRLTDRAGDGYT
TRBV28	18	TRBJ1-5	ASSLTGHDLFSYSNQPQH
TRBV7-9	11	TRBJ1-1	ASSQGGGTEAF
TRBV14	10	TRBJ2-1	ASSLTHNEQF
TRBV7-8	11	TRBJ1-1	ASSPTLSTEAF
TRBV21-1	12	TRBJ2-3	ASSKGSSRNTQY
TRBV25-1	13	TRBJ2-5	ASSDPFGIQETQY
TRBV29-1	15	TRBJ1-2	SVPDPEHTTGLYGYT
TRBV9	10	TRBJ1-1	ASSPGGLGRF
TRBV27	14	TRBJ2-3	ASSLLRTASTDTQY
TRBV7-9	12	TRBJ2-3	ASSFPGLSDTQY
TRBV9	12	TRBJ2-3	ASSEDSFTDTQY
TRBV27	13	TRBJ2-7	ASSFSRGRAYEQY
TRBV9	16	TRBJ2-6	ASSQATGGGFVANVLT
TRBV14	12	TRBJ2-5	ASSPRDGWETQY
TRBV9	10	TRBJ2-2	ASSPPGHELF
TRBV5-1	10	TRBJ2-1	ASSPGQIEQF
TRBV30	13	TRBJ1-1	AWSVTRTLGTEAF
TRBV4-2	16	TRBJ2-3	ASSQDLAAGGPLDTQY
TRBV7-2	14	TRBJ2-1	ASSSRPSGSYNEQF
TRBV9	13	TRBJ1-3	ASSTDGSSGNTIY
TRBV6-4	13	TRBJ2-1	ASSDRLANRNEQF